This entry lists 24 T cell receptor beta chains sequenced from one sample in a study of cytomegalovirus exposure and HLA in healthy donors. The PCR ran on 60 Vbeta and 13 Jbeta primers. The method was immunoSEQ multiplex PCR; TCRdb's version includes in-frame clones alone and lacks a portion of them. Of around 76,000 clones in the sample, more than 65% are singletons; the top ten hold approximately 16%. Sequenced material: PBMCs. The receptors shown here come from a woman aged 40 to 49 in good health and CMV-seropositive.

The CDR3 region has the DNA TGTGCCAGCAGCTCGGACAGGACGGGTGAAAAACTGTTTTTT. It specifies CASSSDRTGEKLFF. The chain is built from TRBV7-9 and TRBJ1-4; TRBD1 matches 7 bases. This CDR3 contains 14 residues. The germline CDR1 and CDR2 sequences are SEHNR and FQNEAQ (reference sequence). Trimming cost V 4 bases and J 7 bases; bases outside gene matches: 6.

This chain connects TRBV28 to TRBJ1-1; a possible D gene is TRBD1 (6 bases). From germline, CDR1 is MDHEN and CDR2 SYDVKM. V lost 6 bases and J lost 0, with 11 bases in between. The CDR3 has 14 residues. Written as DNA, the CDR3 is TGTGCCAGCAGACAGGGACAATTGAACACTGAAGCTTTCTTT. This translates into CASRQGQLNTEAFF.

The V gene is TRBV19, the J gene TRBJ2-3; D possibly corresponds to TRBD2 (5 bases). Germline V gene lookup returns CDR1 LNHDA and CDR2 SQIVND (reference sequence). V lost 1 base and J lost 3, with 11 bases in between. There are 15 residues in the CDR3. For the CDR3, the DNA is TGTGCCAGTAGTATAGGAGGAGGTTCGACAGATACGCAGTATTTT. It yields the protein CASSIGGGSTDTQYF.

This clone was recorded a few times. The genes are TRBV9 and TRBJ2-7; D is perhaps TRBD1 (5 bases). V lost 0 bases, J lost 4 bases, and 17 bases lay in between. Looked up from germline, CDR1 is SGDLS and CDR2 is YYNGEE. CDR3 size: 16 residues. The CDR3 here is CASSVGPTVGDYEQYF. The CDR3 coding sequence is TGTGCCAGCAGCGTAGGCCCGACGGTAGGGGATTACGAGCAGTACTTC.

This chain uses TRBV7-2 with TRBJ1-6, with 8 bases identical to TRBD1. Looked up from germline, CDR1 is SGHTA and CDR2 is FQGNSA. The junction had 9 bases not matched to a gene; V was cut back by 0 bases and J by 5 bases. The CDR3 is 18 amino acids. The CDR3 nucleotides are TGTGCCAGCAGCTTAGCGGGCAGGGGGACAGGAAATAATTCACCCCTCCACTTT. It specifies CASSLAGRGTGNNSPLHF.

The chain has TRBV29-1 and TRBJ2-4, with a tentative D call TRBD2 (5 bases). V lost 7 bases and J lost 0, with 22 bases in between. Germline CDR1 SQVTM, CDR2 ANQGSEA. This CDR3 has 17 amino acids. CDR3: CSEGESGRVLAKNIQYF. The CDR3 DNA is TGCAGCGAGGGAGAATCGGGTCGGGTCCTAGCCAAAAACATTCAGTACTTC.

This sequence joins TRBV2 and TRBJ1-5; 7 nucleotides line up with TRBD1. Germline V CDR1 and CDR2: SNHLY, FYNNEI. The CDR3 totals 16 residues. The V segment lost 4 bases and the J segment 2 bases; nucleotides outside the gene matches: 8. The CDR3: CASSGTGVVRNQPQHF. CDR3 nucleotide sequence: TGTGCCAGCAGTGGGACAGGAGTAGTCCGCAATCAGCCCCAGCATTTT.

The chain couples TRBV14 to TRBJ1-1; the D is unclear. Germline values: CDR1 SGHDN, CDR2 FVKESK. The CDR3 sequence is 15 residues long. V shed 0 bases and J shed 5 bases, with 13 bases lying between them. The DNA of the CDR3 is TGTGCCAGCAGCCAAGATCTAATAGCGGCGACTGAAGCTTTCTTT. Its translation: CASSQDLIAATEAFF. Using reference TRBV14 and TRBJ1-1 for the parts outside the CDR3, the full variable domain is EAGVTQFPSHSVIEKGQTVTLRCDPISGHDNLYWYRRVMGKEIKFLLHFVKESKQDESGMPNNRFLAERTGGTYSTLKVQPAELEDSGVYFCASSQDLIAATEAFFGQGTRLTVV.

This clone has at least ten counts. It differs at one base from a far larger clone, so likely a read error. This CDR3 reads CASSLFGAGGNTEAFF. DNA of the CDR3: TGTGCCAGCAGCTTGTTCGGGGCAGGGGGTAACACTGAAGCTTTCTTT. J is TRBJ1-1 and V is TRBV5-6; 7 nucleotides match TRBD1. Trimming at V came to 1 base and at J to 2 bases, leaving 8 bases not matched to a gene. The germline V gene has CDR1 SGHDT and CDR2 YYEEEE. CDR3 size: 16 residues.

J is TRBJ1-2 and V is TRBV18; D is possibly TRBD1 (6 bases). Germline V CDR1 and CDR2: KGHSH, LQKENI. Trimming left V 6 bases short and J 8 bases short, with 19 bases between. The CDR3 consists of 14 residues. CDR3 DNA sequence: TGTGCCAGCTCGCCTAAAAACACAGGGTTCGGCTACACCTTC. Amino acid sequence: CASSPKNTGFGYTF.

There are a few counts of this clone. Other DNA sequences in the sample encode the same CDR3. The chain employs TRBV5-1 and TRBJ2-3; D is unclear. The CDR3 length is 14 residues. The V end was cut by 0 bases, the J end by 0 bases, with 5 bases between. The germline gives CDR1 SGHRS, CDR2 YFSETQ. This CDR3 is CASSLGPSTDTQYF. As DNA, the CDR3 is TGCGCCAGCAGCTTGGGGCCAAGCACAGATACGCAGTATTTT.

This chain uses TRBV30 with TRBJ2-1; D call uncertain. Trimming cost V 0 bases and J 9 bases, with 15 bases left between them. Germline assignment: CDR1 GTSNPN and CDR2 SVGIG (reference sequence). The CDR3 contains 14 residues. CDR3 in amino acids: CAWSVDARSVEQFF. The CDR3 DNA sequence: TGTGCCTGGAGTGTAGATGCTAGGTCGGTTGAGCAGTTCTTC.

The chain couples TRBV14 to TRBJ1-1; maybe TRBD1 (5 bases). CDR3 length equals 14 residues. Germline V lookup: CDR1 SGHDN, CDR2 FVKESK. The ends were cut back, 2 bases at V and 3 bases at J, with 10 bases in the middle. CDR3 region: CASSQQGFDTEAFF. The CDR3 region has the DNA TGTGCCAGCAGCCAACAGGGCTTTGACACTGAAGCTTTCTTT.

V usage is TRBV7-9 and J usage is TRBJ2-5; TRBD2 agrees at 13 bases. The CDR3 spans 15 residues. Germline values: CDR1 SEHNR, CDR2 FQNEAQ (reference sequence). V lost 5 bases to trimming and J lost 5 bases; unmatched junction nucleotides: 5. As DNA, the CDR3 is TGTGCCAGCAGCGCGACTAGCGGGGGGCCCGAGACCCAGTACTTC. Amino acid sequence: CASSATSGGPETQYF. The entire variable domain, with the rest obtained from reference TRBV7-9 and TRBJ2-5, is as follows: DTGVSQNPRHKITKRGQNVTFRCDPISEHNRLYWYRQTLGQGPEFLTYFQNEAQLEKSRLLSDRFSAERPKGSFSTLEIQRTEQGDSAMYLCASSATSGGPETQYFGPGTRLLVL.

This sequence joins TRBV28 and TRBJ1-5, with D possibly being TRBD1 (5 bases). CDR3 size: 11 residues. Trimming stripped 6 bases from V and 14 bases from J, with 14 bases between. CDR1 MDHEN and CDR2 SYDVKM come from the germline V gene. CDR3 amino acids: CASRQDGSEHF. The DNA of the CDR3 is TGTGCCAGCAGACAGGACGGCTCCGAGCATTTT.

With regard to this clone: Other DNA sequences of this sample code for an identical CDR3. The CDR3 protein is CASSGTNSSPLHF. The CDR3 DNA is TGTGCCAGCAGTGGTACCAACAGTTCACCCCTCCACTTT. The genes are TRBV2 and TRBJ1-6; D is unclear. The V end was cut by 4 bases, the J end by 9 bases, with 10 bases between. Germline V gene sequence: CDR1 SNHLY, CDR2 FYNNEI. The CDR3 length is 13 residues.

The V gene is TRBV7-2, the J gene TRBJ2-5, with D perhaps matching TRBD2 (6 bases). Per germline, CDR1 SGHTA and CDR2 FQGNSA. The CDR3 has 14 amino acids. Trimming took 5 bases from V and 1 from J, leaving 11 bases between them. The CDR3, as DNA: TGTGCCAGCAGCCCCCGGCGGGGCCAAGAGACCCAGTACTTC. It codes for CASSPRRGQETQYF.

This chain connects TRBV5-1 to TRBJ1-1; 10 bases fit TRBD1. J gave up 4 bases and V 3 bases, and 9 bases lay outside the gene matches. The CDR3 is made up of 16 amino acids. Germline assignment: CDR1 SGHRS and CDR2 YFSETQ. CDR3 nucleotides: TGCGCCAGCAGCTCTGCTTCGACAGGGGGCTTCACTGAAGCTTTCTTT. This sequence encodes CASSSASTGGFTEAFF.

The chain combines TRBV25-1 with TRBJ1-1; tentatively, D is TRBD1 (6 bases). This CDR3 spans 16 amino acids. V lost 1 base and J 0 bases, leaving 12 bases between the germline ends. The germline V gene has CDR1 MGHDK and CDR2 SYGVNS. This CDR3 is CASSESEGGMNTEAFF. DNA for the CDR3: TGTGCCAGCAGTGAATCGGAGGGGGGGATGAACACTGAAGCTTTCTTT.

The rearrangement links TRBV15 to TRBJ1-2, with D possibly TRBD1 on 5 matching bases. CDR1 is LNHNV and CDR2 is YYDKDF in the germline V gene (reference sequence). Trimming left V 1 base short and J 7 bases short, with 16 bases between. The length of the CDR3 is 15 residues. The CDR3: CATSRGGQGLGGYTF. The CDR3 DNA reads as TGTGCCACCAGCAGAGGGGGCCAGGGATTGGGTGGCTACACCTTC.

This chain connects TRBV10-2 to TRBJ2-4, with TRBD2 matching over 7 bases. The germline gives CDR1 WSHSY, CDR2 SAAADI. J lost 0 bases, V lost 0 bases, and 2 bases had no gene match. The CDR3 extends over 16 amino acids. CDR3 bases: TGCGCCAGCAGTGAGTCCGCGGGAGTAGCCAAAAACATTCAGTACTTC. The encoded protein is CASSESAGVAKNIQYF.

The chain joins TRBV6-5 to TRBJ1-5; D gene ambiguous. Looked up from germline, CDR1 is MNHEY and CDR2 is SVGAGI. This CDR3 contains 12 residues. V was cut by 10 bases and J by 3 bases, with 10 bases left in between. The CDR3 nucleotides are TGTGCCACCGGTCCGAACAATCAGCCCCAGCATTTT. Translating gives CATGPNNQPQHF.

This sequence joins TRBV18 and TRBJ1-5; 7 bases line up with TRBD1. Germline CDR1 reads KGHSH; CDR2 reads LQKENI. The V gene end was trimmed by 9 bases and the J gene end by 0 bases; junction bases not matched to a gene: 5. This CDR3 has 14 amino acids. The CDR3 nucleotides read TGTGCCAGTAAACAGGGGAATAGCAATCAGCCCCAGCATTTT. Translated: CASKQGNSNQPQHF.

The CDR3 region is CASSLVGTGIQETQYF. The CDR3 nucleotides are TGCGCCAGCAGCTTGGTGGGGACAGGGATCCAAGAGACCCAGTACTTC. This sequence joins TRBV5-1 and TRBJ2-5, with 9 positions matching TRBD1. The CDR3 runs to 16 residues. With 0 bases clipped from V and 1 base from J, the junction kept 4 bases outside the gene matches. The germline CDR1 and CDR2 sequences are SGHRS and YFSETQ. Full variable domain (missing parts from reference TRBV5-1 and TRBJ2-5): KAGVTQTPRYLIKTRGQQVTLSCSPISGHRSVSWYQQTPGQGLQFLFEYFSETQRNKGNFPGRFSGRQFSNSRSEMNVSTLELGDSALYLCASSLVGTGIQETQYFGPGTRLLVL.